The T cell receptor (beta chain) described here comes from a study of T cells in Graves' hyperthyroidism and ophthalmopathy. In the case of this clonotype: The antigen is unknown.

General study results and limits: It was a median approximately 6.9 months before onset that the model predicted ophthalmopathy. Classification by a 13 V-J model distinguished ophthalmopathy from stable hyperthyroidism. Most expanded thyroid clonotypes above 0.001 recurred in blood.

This CDR3 region has 13 residues. V was cut by 11 bases and J by 1 base, with 9 bases left in between. Germline CDR1 reads ENHRY; CDR2 reads SYGVKD. Patients aged 18 to 65 with hyperthyroidism were newly diagnosed, with duration under 2 months. Amplification of TCR beta CDR3 regions was performed using RNA transcripts as template. An initial round of RT-PCR targeting the TCR CDR3 relied on the HTBI primer set. TCRdb recomputed calls from the multiplex PCR reads with MiXCR, one row per CDR3 protein. The sample consists of 700,000 to 950,000 distinct CDR3 sequences, around a third of them appearing once.

The rearrangement joins TRBV10-3 to TRBJ2-6, with D possibly being TRBD1 or TRBD2 (5 bases each). The clonotype was recovered from a woman in her 40s with Graves' hyperthyroidism. The sequenced sample was blood. In DNA form, the CDR3 reads TGTGCCGTGGGGGATTCTGGGGCCAACGTCCTGACTTTC. This sequence encodes CAVGDSGANVLTF.